The 24 T cell receptor beta chains reported below all come from one sample, sequenced in a study of human T cells and chemical hapten exposure (dated by TCRdb to the early 2020s). According to the study, the label for this sample's time point signals: patch test 3, about 24 weeks after DPC sensitization. In light of the paper, this sample's treatment or condition label describes: therapeutic diphenylcyclopropenone sensitization with weekly scalp DPC. Library generation was performed with RACE. TCRdb names NextSeq 500 as the instrument used. The public sequencing data were trimmed at Q25 with fastp and processed into clonotypes with MiXCR by TCRdb, which kept only in-frame beta chains. Each entry is one CDR3 protein sequence, shown with its most common DNA and genes. In this sample the table shows about 90,000 distinct CDR3 sequences, approximately 10% of which occur a single time. The ten biggest clones cover approximately 0.99% of the sample.

The sequences come from whole blood, collected in connection with sensitization to the hapten diphenylcyclopropenone (DPC). All receptors come from a woman younger than 45 with alopecia areata. Some clones in this sample may be carry-over from other donors' samples.

Ten or more counts support this clonotype. The chain recombines TRBV7-2 with TRBJ2-3, with D maybe TRBD1 (6 bases). Germline V lookup: CDR1 SGHTA, CDR2 FQGNSA. The CDR3 has 14 amino acids. Deletions cut 5 bases from V and 4 bases from J, with 13 bases between. In DNA form, the CDR3 reads TGTGCCAGCAGCCGGCCAGGGGCCGCAGATACGCAGTATTTT. This encodes CASSRPGAADTQYF. Full variable domain (outside the CDR3, taken from reference TRBV7-2 and TRBJ2-3): GAGVSQSPSNKVTEKGKDVELRCDPISGHTALYWYRQSLGQGLEFLIYFQGNSAPDKSGLPSDRFSAERTGGSVSTLTIQRTQQEDSAVYLCASSRPGAADTQYFGPGTRLTVL.

This chain uses TRBV12-3 or TRBV12-4 with TRBJ2-3; D is ambiguous. The CDR3 is 14 residues long. V shed 9 bases and J shed 0 bases, with 13 bases lying between them. The CDR3 region has the DNA TGTGCCAGTGGTCTGCGAGCTAGCACAGATACGCAGTATTTT. Amino acid sequence: CASGLRASTDTQYF.

The chain employs TRBV6-5 and TRBJ1-1; 10 positions match TRBD1. The junction had 8 bases not matched to a gene; V was cut back by 5 bases and J by 5 bases. The CDR3 is made up of 15 amino acids. Germline V gene lookup returns CDR1 MNHEY and CDR2 SVGAGI. CDR3 bases: TGTGCCAGCAGTGCGGTGACAGGGGGCAATACTGAAGCTTTCTTT. Its translation is CASSAVTGGNTEAFF.

In its sample, this clonotype was seen many times. The rearrangement joins TRBV24-1 to TRBJ2-1; 7 bases match TRBD2. J gave up 9 bases and V 4 bases, and 2 bases lay outside the gene matches. CDR3 length equals 12 residues. Germline-derived CDR1 and CDR2 are KGHDR and SFDVKD. The DNA of the CDR3 is TGTGCCACCAGTGACTCGGGAGGTGAGCAGTTCTTC. Translated: CATSDSGGEQFF.

This clonotype was counted ten times or more. The genes are TRBV28 and TRBJ2-7; possibly TRBD2 for D (7 bases). CDR3 length: 17 residues. V was cut by 5 bases and J by 5 bases, with 25 bases left in between. Germline lookup yields CDR1 MDHEN and CDR2 SYDVKM. The CDR3 sequence is CASSPATRGWAGDEQYV. The CDR3 DNA sequence: TGTGCCAGCAGTCCCGCGACCAGGGGCTGGGCGGGGGACGAGCAGTACGTC.

In its sample, this clonotype was seen a few times. The V and J genes are TRBV11-1 and TRBJ2-1, with TRBD2 identical over 9 bases. Germline V lookup: CDR1 SGHAT, CDR2 FQDESV (reference sequence). The CDR3 is 17 amino acids. Trimming at V came to 4 bases and at J to 0 bases, leaving 7 bases not matched to a gene. The CDR3 loop reads CASSSGAGGVSYNEQFF. CDR3 nucleotide sequence: TGTGCCAGCAGCTCAGGGGCGGGAGGGGTCTCCTACAATGAGCAGTTCTTC.

J is TRBJ2-1 and V is TRBV7-2; no clear D. CDR1 is SGHTA, CDR2 FQGNSA, per germline. This CDR3 is built from 14 residues. V shed 0 bases and J shed 7 bases, with 10 bases lying between them. CDR3 nucleotide sequence: TGTGCCAGCAGCTTAGCGGCGGCTGGAAATGAGCAGTTCTTC. This sequence encodes CASSLAAAGNEQFF.

This clonotype was counted a few times. V and J are TRBV23-1 and TRBJ2-7, with 7 bases identical to TRBD2. TRBV23-1 is an ORF, with its function uncertain. The CDR3 is 11 amino acids. Unmatched junction bases numbered 2, after V lost 11 bases and J lost 1 base. CDR3 bases: TGCGCCTGGGGGGGGTCCTACGAGCAGTACGTC. Encoded protein: CAWGGSYEQYV.

A few counts support this clonotype. The J gene is TRBJ2-1, the V gene TRBV29-1; 7 bases agree with TRBD1. V lost 6 bases and J lost 1; bases outside the gene matches: 3. This CDR3 is built from 13 residues. Per the germline V gene, CDR1 is SQVTM and CDR2 is ANQGSEA. CDR3: CSVRGPSYNEQFF. The CDR3 nucleotides are TGCAGCGTGAGGGGGCCATCCTACAATGAGCAGTTCTTC.

Ten or more counts support this clonotype. V usage is TRBV4-1 and J usage is TRBJ1-2; D not resolved. Germline CDR1 is MGHRA and CDR2 is YSYEKL. The CDR3 is 15 amino acids. Trimming removed 0 bases from V and 4 bases from J, with 12 bases in between. CDR3 DNA: TGCGCCAGCAGCCAAGACCCGGGTCAGCCCTATGGCTACACCTTC. This translates into CASSQDPGQPYGYTF.

The J gene is TRBJ2-1, the V gene TRBV18, with TRBD2 matching 9 bases. There are 13 residues in the CDR3. With 9 bases clipped from V and 5 bases from J, the junction kept 5 bases outside the gene matches. Germline V gene lookup returns CDR1 KGHSH and CDR2 LQKENI. This CDR3 is CASIAGVNNEQFF. The CDR3 DNA follows: TGTGCCAGTATAGCGGGGGTTAACAATGAGCAGTTCTTC.

This clonotype was observed at least ten times. This CDR3 reads CASSGPGTGSYEQYF. Here the CDR3 DNA reads TGTGCCAGCAGCGGACCCGGGACAGGCTCCTACGAGCAGTACTTC. The chain combines TRBV28 with TRBJ2-7; 8 bases line up with TRBD1. The CDR3 spans 15 residues. Trimming at V came to 6 bases and at J to 0 bases, leaving 7 bases not matched to a gene. Germline values: CDR1 MDHEN, CDR2 SYDVKM. The whole variable domain, filled in from reference TRBV28 and TRBJ2-7, reads DVKVTQSSRYLVKRTGEKVFLECVQDMDHENMFWYRQDPGLGLRLIYFSYDVKMKEKGDIPEGYSVSREKKERFSLILESASTNQTSMYLCASSGPGTGSYEQYFGPGTRLTVT.

This clonotype was recorded a few times. The chain links TRBV3-1 to TRBJ2-4, with a possible D match to TRBD2 (6 bases). Between the trimmed V and J ends, which lost 0 bases and 13 bases, there was a span of 13 bases. CDR1 and CDR2 from the germline V gene are LGHDT and YNNKEL (reference sequence). This CDR3 is built from 13 residues. CDR3 DNA sequence: TGTGCCAGCAGCCAAGATAACTTGCTAGCGCAGTACTTC. This translates into CASSQDNLLAQYF. The whole variable domain, remainder taken from reference TRBV3-1 and TRBJ2-4, is DTAVSQTPKYLVTQMGNDKSIKCEQNLGHDTMYWYKQDSKKFLKIMFSYNNKELIINETVPNRFSPKSPDKAHLNLHINSLELGDSAVYFCASSQDNLLAQYFGAGTRLSVL.

The chain links TRBV20-1 to TRBJ2-3; TRBD2 matches 12 bases. Germline V gives CDR1 DFQATT, CDR2 SNEGSKA (reference sequence). CDR3 size: 17 residues. The junction had 11 bases not matched to a gene; V was cut back by 5 bases and J by 2 bases. The CDR3: CSAAQRLAGAYTDTQYF. CDR3 in DNA: TGCAGTGCTGCGCAAAGACTAGCGGGGGCCTACACAGATACGCAGTATTTT.

This clonotype was seen only a few times. This rearrangement joins TRBV6-5 to TRBJ1-1; D might be TRBD1 (5 bases). Trimming took 0 bases from V and 0 from J, leaving 17 bases between them. The CDR3 consists of 18 residues. The V gene's germline CDR1 is MNHEY and CDR2 SVGAGI. The CDR3 DNA reads as TGTGCCAGCAGTTACTCGAGGGGTTTCGACGGATTGAACACTGAAGCTTTCTTT. It translates to CASSYSRGFDGLNTEAFF.

This clonotype was seen many times. The gene calls are TRBV7-9 and TRBJ2-3; 7 bases fit TRBD1. V lost 5 bases and J lost 0; bases outside the gene matches: 11. This CDR3 contains 17 residues. Germline CDR1 reads SEHNR; CDR2 reads FQNEAQ (reference sequence). The CDR3 DNA sequence: TGTGCCAGCAGCAGAACCCCAGGGGGATCTAGCACAGATACGCAGTATTTT. Translated: CASSRTPGGSSTDTQYF.

This clonotype has at least ten counts. The CDR3 loop is CSVAREGYEQYF. DNA of the CDR3: TGCAGCGTTGCCAGGGAGGGCTACGAGCAGTACTTC. V usage is TRBV29-1 and J usage is TRBJ2-7; the match to TRBD2 covers 7 bases. Germline-derived CDR1 and CDR2 are SQVTM and ANQGSEA. The V gene end was trimmed by 4 bases and the J gene end by 3 bases; junction bases not matched to a gene: 3. This CDR3 contains 12 residues.

This clonotype was picked up a small number of times. The V gene is TRBV7-6, the J gene TRBJ2-5, with D perhaps given as TRBD1 or TRBD2 (5 bases each). Per the germline V gene, CDR1 is SGHVS and CDR2 is FNYEAQ. This CDR3 has 12 amino acids. V lost 4 bases, J lost 4 bases, and 7 bases lay in between. The CDR3 DNA reads TGTGCCAGCAGCTCGGGACGAGAGACCCAGTACTTC. Amino acid sequence: CASSSGRETQYF.

V is TRBV2 and J is TRBJ1-2; 7 nucleotides match TRBD1. The germline V gene has CDR1 SNHLY and CDR2 FYNNEI. The CDR3 totals 12 residues. The ends lost 6 bases at V and 6 bases at J; junction bases unmatched: 4. The CDR3 loop reads CASRGQSHGYTF. DNA for the CDR3: TGTGCCAGCAGGGGACAGTCTCATGGCTACACCTTC.

This clonotype turned up a few times. At one end, the junction sequence differs from germline, possibly due to a read error. The V and J genes are TRBV14 and TRBJ2-1; D may be TRBD1 (6 bases). The CDR3 totals 13 residues. The germline CDR1 and CDR2 sequences are SGHDN and FVKESK. Here the CDR3 reads CASSQALSGVVLF. The CDR3 DNA is TGTGCCAGCAGCCAAGCCCTTTCAGGGGTCGTCCTCTTC.

This clonotype occurred a few times. The rearrangement joins TRBV28 to TRBJ1-1; D is undetermined. The V gene's germline CDR1 is MDHEN and CDR2 SYDVKM. The CDR3 sequence is 13 residues long. The ends were cut back, 7 bases at V and 1 base at J, with 10 bases in the middle. The CDR3: CASIPTPNTEAFF. The CDR3 bases are TGTGCCAGCATCCCCACTCCGAACACTGAAGCTTTCTTT.

There are a few counts of this clonotype. One end of the junction fails to match germline, which may point to a read error. V gene TRBV4-3 combines with J gene TRBJ2-6, with 8 bases that match TRBD1. The germline CDR1 and CDR2 sequences are LGHNA and YSLEER. CDR3 length equals 17 residues. The CDR3 region has the DNA TGCGTCAGCAGCCAAGATGGGACAGGCTCTGGGGCCAACGTCCTGACTTTC. Protein: CVSSQDGTGSGANVLTF.

This clonotype was recorded once. This chain uses TRBV28 with TRBJ1-1; no clear D. CDR3 length equals 12 residues. In germline, CDR1 is MDHEN, CDR2 SYDVKM. Trimming pared 8 bases from V and 1 base from J, leaving 8 bases between. The CDR3 sequence is CASGVSNTEAFF. CDR3 DNA sequence: TGTGCCAGCGGCGTTTCGAACACTGAAGCTTTCTTT. Full variable domain (outside the CDR3, taken from reference TRBV28 and TRBJ1-1): DVKVTQSSRYLVKRTGEKVFLECVQDMDHENMFWYRQDPGLGLRLIYFSYDVKMKEKGDIPEGYSVSREKKERFSLILESASTNQTSMYLCASGVSNTEAFFGQGTRLTVV.

A few counts support this clonotype. V gene TRBV12-3 or TRBV12-4 combines with J gene TRBJ1-2; 11 nucleotides agree with TRBD1. J was trimmed by 3 bases and V by 6 bases; bases with no gene match: 9. This CDR3 spans 16 amino acids. This chain's CDR3 is CASSRGQGARDYGYTF. In DNA, the CDR3 is TGTGCCAGCAGCCGAGGACAGGGGGCAAGGGACTATGGCTACACCTTC.